This T cell receptor beta chain was recovered during a study of CD8+CD57+ T cells in acquired aplastic anemia. Genomic DNA templated the TCR beta VDJ and CDR3 profiling. In TCRdb, the reads were re-called with MiXCR into one record per CDR3 protein. The data show hundreds of thousands of distinct CDR3 sequences, with 55% to 75% seen just once and 3.5% to 4.5% held by the top ten. The length of the CDR3 is 12 residues. Germline loops: CDR1 MNHNS, CDR2 SASEGT. Trimming shortened V by 1 base and J by 12 bases, and 12 bases separated the two germline ends. This TCR was recovered from a human donor in good health, serving as a control. The chain is built from TRBV6-1 and TRBJ1-2; D is perhaps TRBD1 (6 bases). The material sequenced was sorted CD4+, CD8+, or CD8+CD57+ T cells (not recorded which) from PBMCs. CDR3 sequence reads: CASSEDRAGNTF. For the CDR3, the DNA is TGTGCCAGCAGTGAAGACAGGGCTGGAAACACCTTC.